The rows below give T cell receptor beta chains drawn from one sample of a study of cytomegalovirus exposure and HLA in healthy donors. The protocol was immunoSEQ multiplex PCR, while the TCRdb copy is restricted to in-frame clones and leaves out a portion. Here the sample spans fewer than 200,000 clones, 65% to 85% being singletons. Sequenced material: PBMCs. These receptors all come from a woman between 50 and 59 years old in good health and CMV-seropositive. Each CDR3 is given with its conserved first and last residue. The D gene is left open where the match is weak. Size is stated for part of the rows, as once, few or many counts, or as a class when the clone is expanded.

cdr3_aa	cdr3_nt	clone_size	j_call	v_call	d_call
CASSKTSGFSYEQYF	TGTGCCAGTAGTAAGACTAGCGGATTCTCCTACGAGCAGTACTTC	NA	TRBJ2-7	TRBV19	TRBD2
CASSSERADTQYF	TGCGCCAGCAGCTCCGAGAGGGCAGATACGCAGTATTTT	NA	TRBJ2-3	TRBV5-1	NA
CATREGRGGYTEAFF	TGTGCCACACGAGAAGGACGGGGTGGGTACACTGAAGCTTTCTTT	NA	TRBJ1-1	TRBV2	NA
CASSFTDGQPQHF	TGTGCCAGCAGCTTTACAGACGGTCAGCCCCAGCATTTT	NA	TRBJ1-5	TRBV5-5	NA
CASSVGFRGEELDYGYTF	TGTGCCAGCAGCGTAGGGTTCAGGGGCGAAGAGTTGGACTATGGCTACACCTTC	NA	TRBJ1-2	TRBV9	NA
CATTFSEAFF	TGTGCCACCACATTCTCTGAAGCTTTCTTT	NA	TRBJ1-1	TRBV6-1	NA
CANRGPGNTEAFF	TGTGCCAATCGGGGTCCAGGGAACACTGAAGCTTTCTTT	NA	TRBJ1-1	TRBV10-3	NA
CASSLTGTGIDTQYF	TGTGCCAGCAGCTTAACAGGGACAGGGATAGATACGCAGTATTTT	NA	TRBJ2-3	TRBV7-3	TRBD1
CASSLGLVNAYEQYF	TGTGCCAGCAGCTTGGGACTAGTAAATGCCTACGAGCAGTACTTC	once	TRBJ2-7	TRBV5-4	NA
CSAGKEAQYF	TGCAGTGCCGGTAAAGAGGCCCAGTACTTC	NA	TRBJ2-5	TRBV20-1	NA
CASSRGQDRPLHF	TGTGCCAGCAGCCGTGGACAGGATAGGCCCCTCCACTTT	few	TRBJ1-6	TRBV7-8	TRBD1
CASSQGLAGALAKNIQYF	TGCGCCAGCAGCCAAGGGCTAGCGGGGGCCCTAGCCAAAAACATTCAGTACTTC	NA	TRBJ2-4	TRBV4-3	TRBD2
CAWSQTGSGNTIYF	TGTGCCTGGAGTCAGACAGGGAGTGGAAACACCATATATTTT	NA	TRBJ1-3	TRBV30	TRBD1
CASSAASSSTDTQYF	TGTGCCAGCAGTGCAGCTAGCTCTAGCACAGATACGCAGTATTTT	NA	TRBJ2-3	TRBV2	NA
CASSLEQGRVGLFF	TGCGCCAGCAGCTTGGAACAGGGGAGAGTGGGGCTGTTTTTT	NA	TRBJ2-2	TRBV5-1	TRBD1
CASSLGRGRGTYEQYF	TGTGCCAGCAGCTTAGGGAGGGGCCGGGGGACCTACGAGCAGTACTTC	NA	TRBJ2-7	TRBV7-8	NA